What follows are 21 T cell receptor beta chains derived from one specimen sequenced in a study of blood T cell repertoires in COVID-19. Assay used: immunoSEQ multiplex PCR; TCRdb lists only in-frame clones, some missing. The sample lists 250,000 or so clones, roughly 88% seen once, with approximately 2.1% in the top ten. Sequenced input: PBMCs or T cells enriched from blood (not recorded which). These receptors were obtained from a woman in her 50s who had recovered from COVID-19.

This rearrangement joins TRBV23-1 to TRBJ1-5; 9 bases fit TRBD1. TRBV23-1 belongs to the ORF category, with a function that is uncertain. This CDR3 has 16 residues. The trim removed 0 bases at V and 5 bases at J, leaving 5 bases unmatched. This CDR3 reads CASSQSRDREDQPQHF. For the CDR3, the DNA is TGCGCCAGCAGTCAATCGCGGGACAGGGAAGATCAGCCCCAGCATTTT.

The chain joins TRBV9 to TRBJ1-6; 10 bases line up with TRBD1. Germline V CDR1 and CDR2: SGDLS, YYNGEE. The CDR3 loop spans 16 amino acids. Unmatched junction bases numbered 7, after V lost 0 bases and J lost 10 bases. CDR3 sequence: CASSVAGDRGGSPLHF. The DNA of the CDR3 is TGTGCCAGCAGCGTAGCGGGGGACAGGGGTGGATCACCCCTCCACTTT.

This clone was seen a handful of times. This sequence joins TRBV2 and TRBJ1-5, with a tentative D call TRBD1 (6 bases). V was pared by 6 bases and J by 9 bases, with 18 bases between. The germline V gene encodes CDR1 SNHLY and CDR2 FYNNEI. This CDR3 is built from 14 residues. The CDR3 reads CASSLGTPFGPQHF. In nucleotides, the CDR3 is TGTGCCAGCAGCCTCGGGACACCCTTTGGGCCCCAGCATTTT.

This rearrangement joins TRBV7-9 to TRBJ2-2; the match to TRBD1 covers 8 bases. The CDR3 is 16 amino acids. V shed 5 bases and J 4 bases; nucleotides not matched to a gene: 9. Germline loops: CDR1 SEHNR, CDR2 FQNEAQ (reference sequence). CDR3 in DNA: TGTGCCAGCAGCCCAAGGACAGGGTCGACCACCGGGGAGCTGTTTTTT. This translates into CASSPRTGSTTGELFF. The full variable domain, its missing parts supplied by reference TRBV7-9 and TRBJ2-2, is DTGVSQNPRHKITKRGQNVTFRCDPISEHNRLYWYRQTLGQGPEFLTYFQNEAQLEKSRLLSDRFSAERPKGSFSTLEIQRTEQGDSAMYLCASSPRTGSTTGELFFGEGSRLTVL.

The V and J genes are TRBV7-2 and TRBJ2-7; D is perhaps TRBD1 (5 bases). This CDR3 has 14 residues. Per germline, CDR1 SGHTA and CDR2 FQGNSA. V was cut by 8 bases and J by 4 bases, with 18 bases left in between. In DNA form, the CDR3 reads TGTGCCAGCGCATTCAGGGCGACTCTATACGAGCAGTACTTC. Encoded protein: CASAFRATLYEQYF. The variable domain in full, completed from reference TRBV7-2 and TRBJ2-7, reads GAGVSQSPSNKVTEKGKDVELRCDPISGHTALYWYRQSLGQGLEFLIYFQGNSAPDKSGLPSDRFSAERTGGSVSTLTIQRTQQEDSAVYLCASAFRATLYEQYFGPGTRLTVT.

The rearrangement uses TRBV2 and TRBJ1-5; weak D call: TRBD1 (5 bases). The V and J ends lost 4 bases and 7 bases respectively, with 11 bases between them. Per the germline V gene, CDR1 is SNHLY and CDR2 is FYNNEI. The CDR3 sequence is 13 residues long. The CDR3: CASSGQGGQPQHF. The CDR3 DNA sequence: TGTGCCAGCAGTGGGCAGGGCGGACAGCCCCAGCATTTT.

The chain uses TRBV10-1 and TRBJ1-5; D perhaps matches TRBD1 (6 bases). This CDR3 is 16 amino acids long. V lost 6 bases and J 5 bases, leaving 20 bases between the germline ends. Germline V lookup: CDR1 WNHNN, CDR2 SYGVQD (reference sequence). In nucleotides, the CDR3 is TGCGCCAGCAGCCTAGATTACAGGGTTTTTGATCAGCCCCAGCATTTT. Protein sequence: CASSLDYRVFDQPQHF.

The chain recombines TRBV9 with TRBJ2-3, with 14 bases fitting TRBD2. CDR1 and CDR2 from the germline V gene are SGDLS and YYNGEE. J was trimmed by 2 bases and V by 4 bases; bases with no gene match: 3. The CDR3 is made up of 16 amino acids. CDR3 DNA: TGTGCCAGCAGCTCGGGACTAGCGGGGGTCACAGATACGCAGTATTTT. The encoded protein is CASSSGLAGVTDTQYF.

The genes are TRBV5-1 and TRBJ2-5; D possibly corresponds to TRBD1 (5 bases). V was cut by 4 bases and J by 2 bases, with 9 bases left in between. The germline V gene encodes CDR1 SGHRS and CDR2 YFSETQ. This CDR3 is built from 13 residues. CDR3 loop: CASSPRQQETQYF. The CDR3 bases are TGCGCCAGCAGCCCCCGACAGCAAGAGACCCAGTACTTC.

There are a few counts of this clone. One junction end does not reproduce the germline sequence, and a read error may be involved. The chain links TRBV7-7 to TRBJ2-5, with 12 positions matching TRBD2. Germline V gene lookup returns CDR1 SSHAT and CDR2 FNYEAQ (reference sequence). The CDR3 has 16 residues. The CDR3 region has the DNA TGTGCTAGCAGCGCGACTAGCGGGAGACGAGGAGAGACCCAGTACTTC. Its protein is CASSATSGRRGETQYF.

The chain employs TRBV25-1 and TRBJ1-2; D is undetermined. V lost 3 bases, J lost 2 bases, and 10 bases lay in between. CDR3 length: 14 residues. The germline CDR1 and CDR2 sequences are MGHDK and SYGVNS. CDR3 in amino acids: CASSDVKLNYGYTF. The CDR3 DNA reads TGTGCCAGCAGTGATGTCAAATTGAACTATGGCTACACCTTC.

The V and J genes are TRBV7-3 and TRBJ2-7; D remains unclear. The V and J ends lost 4 bases and 7 bases respectively, with 17 bases between them. The CDR3 covers 14 residues. The germline V gene has CDR1 SGHTA and CDR2 FQGTGA. CDR3 in amino acids: CASSSYLRPWEQYF. CDR3 coding DNA: TGTGCCAGCAGCTCGTACCTGAGGCCCTGGGAGCAGTACTTC.

This chain links TRBV9 with TRBJ2-1; TRBD2 might be the D (5 bases). CDR1 and CDR2 from the germline V gene are SGDLS and YYNGEE. CDR3 length: 17 amino acids. Trimming pared 3 bases from V and 8 bases from J, leaving 24 bases between. CDR3 in amino acids: CASSEGPSGKRPDEQFF. Here the CDR3 DNA reads TGTGCCAGCAGCGAGGGCCCCTCCGGCAAGCGGCCCGATGAGCAGTTCTTC.

The V gene is TRBV5-6, the J gene TRBJ1-3; D gene unclear. The CDR3 runs 15 residues. Germline assignment: CDR1 SGHDT and CDR2 YYEEEE. V shed 4 bases and J shed 0 bases, with 11 bases lying between them. This chain's CDR3 is CASSRLSFSGNTIYF. Here the CDR3 DNA reads TGTGCCAGCAGCAGACTGAGCTTCTCTGGAAACACCATATATTTT.

This clone was observed a single time. Here the CDR3 DNA reads TGTGCCAGCAGTTACCAAGTCCTGGTAGAGAGGCCCCCTTACGAGCAGTACTTC. Translation: CASSYQVLVERPPYEQYF. This chain links TRBV6-2 or TRBV6-3 with TRBJ2-7, with no clear D. The CDR3 runs 18 residues. The V end lost 2 bases, the J end lost 4 bases, and 24 bases lay between the germline ends. Germline V gene data show CDR1 as MNHEY and CDR2 as SVGEGT.

The chain is built from TRBV7-8 and TRBJ1-6; D is uncertain. Trimming took off 1 base at V and 7 bases at J, with 5 bases between the two ends. The germline V gene has CDR1 SGHVS and CDR2 FQNEAQ. The CDR3 spans 13 residues. CDR3: CASSLVVNSPLHF. In DNA, the CDR3 is TGTGCCAGCAGCTTAGTCGTGAATTCACCCCTCCACTTT.

The gene calls are TRBV18 and TRBJ2-7; a possible D gene is TRBD2 (8 bases). The CDR3 loop spans 15 amino acids. Trimming removed 3 bases from V and 2 bases from J, with 14 bases in between. Germline V gene lookup returns CDR1 KGHSH and CDR2 LQKENI. CDR3 residues: CASSPYSGTAYEQYF. Written as DNA, the CDR3 is TGTGCCAGCTCACCCTATAGCGGGACAGCCTACGAGCAGTACTTC.

The chain combines TRBV7-9 with TRBJ2-1; 8 positions match TRBD2. CDR1 and CDR2 from the germline V gene are SEHNR and FQNEAQ (reference sequence). The CDR3 sequence is 16 residues long. The ends lost 5 bases at V and 9 bases at J; junction bases unmatched: 15. CDR3 amino acids: CASSPRFLREAGEQFF. The CDR3 DNA is TGTGCCAGCAGCCCCCGCTTCCTGCGGGAGGCGGGTGAGCAGTTCTTC. Full variable domain (remainder filled in from reference TRBV7-9 and TRBJ2-1): DTGVSQNPRHKITKRGQNVTFRCDPISEHNRLYWYRQTLGQGPEFLTYFQNEAQLEKSRLLSDRFSAERPKGSFSTLEIQRTEQGDSAMYLCASSPRFLREAGEQFFGPGTRLTVL.

V is TRBV3-1 (or the pseudogene TRBV3-2) and J is TRBJ1-3; TRBD1 is a possible D gene (5 bases). Germline V gene data show CDR1 as LGHDT and CDR2 as YNNKEL (reference sequence). Trimming shortened V by 2 bases and J by 3 bases, and 14 bases separated the two germline ends. CDR3 size: 16 residues. CDR3 coding DNA: TGTGCCAGCAGCCAATTTAGGGGAGGTTTTGGAAACACCATATATTTT. Encoded protein: CASSQFRGGFGNTIYF.

The J gene is TRBJ1-3, the V gene TRBV3-1 (or the pseudogene TRBV3-2), with D uncertain. The CDR3 sequence is 18 residues long. Germline values: CDR1 LGHDT, CDR2 YNNKEL (reference sequence). Between the trimmed V and J ends, which lost 1 base and 3 bases, there was a span of 19 bases. Here the CDR3 reads CASSQVVTSREGGNTIYF. CDR3 DNA: TGTGCCAGCAGCCAAGTGGTGACATCACGAGAGGGTGGAAACACCATATATTTT.

The genes are TRBV15 and TRBJ2-3, with TRBD2 identical over 12 bases. Germline CDR1 reads LNHNV; CDR2 reads YYDKDF (reference sequence). V was pared by 5 bases and J by 4 bases, with 4 bases of the junction left unmatched. The CDR3 is 15 amino acids. DNA of the CDR3: TGTGCCACCAGCCTAGCGGGAGGGCCCGCAGATACGCAGTATTTT. Residues: CATSLAGGPADTQYF.